The subject of this entry is one T cell receptor (beta chain). The record originates from a study of PD-1 blockade in classical Hodgkin lymphoma. Using immunoSEQ multiplex PCR, the repertoire was profiled, and TCRdb retains in-frame clones only, with some absent. In the table there are under 110,000 clones, more than 85% of which are singletons. The CDR3 contains 19 residues. Germline CDR1 KGHSH, CDR2 LQKENI. V shed 4 bases and J 1 base; nucleotides not matched to a gene: 12. Each patient's relapse followed autologous stem cell transplantation, and brentuximab vedotin exposure varied. Responses achieved at best were complete response, partial response or progressive disease.

This clonotype originated in a human donor with classical Hodgkin lymphoma. This specimen was peripheral blood mononuclear cells (PBMCs), taken before the second cycle of nivolumab. The chain carries TRBV18 and TRBJ2-2; TRBD1 agrees at 10 bases. The CDR3 coding sequence is TGTGCCAGCTCACGGAACTTAGCCGGGACAGGGGAGAACACCGGGGAGCTGTTTTTT. It is translated as CASSRNLAGTGENTGELFF.